This T cell receptor (beta chain) was found in a study of OX40 agonist ivuxolimab in advanced cancers. Study details: Cohort: approximately 83% men, mean age around 60, aged about 23 to 79.

V lost 4 bases, J lost 0 bases, and 10 bases lay in between. The CDR3 loop spans 15 amino acids. Germline CDR1 reads MDHEN; CDR2 reads SYDVKM. Here immunoSEQ multiplex PCR was the method, and the copy in TCRdb shows in-frame clones only, minus some. Among about 120,000 clones listed, roughly 93% were seen once. V usage is TRBV28 and J usage is TRBJ2-1, with D possibly matching TRBD2 (6 bases). This specimen consisted of CD4+ or CD8+ T cells sorted from blood, obtained in a trial of the OX40 agonist ivuxolimab. The clonotype was recovered from an adult with an advanced solid tumor such as melanoma, head and neck, liver or kidney cancer. DNA of the CDR3: TGTGCCAGCAGTTCGTACGGGAGCTCCTACAATGAGCAGTTCTTC. As protein: CASSSYGSSYNEQFF.